Below, 25 T cell receptor beta chains from the same sample are listed, as sequenced in a study of cytomegalovirus exposure and HLA in healthy donors. The PCR used 60 Vbeta and 13 Jbeta primers. Sequencing was performed with immunoSEQ multiplex PCR; in TCRdb, only in-frame clones are kept and a portion is missing. The sample has some 130,000 clones, around 80% seen once. Sequences were obtained from PBMCs. The receptors were gathered from a woman between 40 and 55 years old in good health and CMV-seronegative.

The V call is TRBV19, the J call TRBJ2-2; 10 bases match TRBD2. This CDR3 region has 14 residues. The germline V gene has CDR1 LNHDA and CDR2 SQIVND (reference sequence). Losses at the gene ends were 7 bases for V and 6 bases for J; bases not matched to a gene: 5. Written as DNA, the CDR3 is TGTGCCAGTATGAGCGGGAGGGGGTCCGGGGAGCTGTTTTTT. Translation gives CASMSGRGSGELFF.

This clone showed up just a few times. The chain couples TRBV28 to TRBJ1-1; TRBD1 matches at 7 bases. The CDR3 length is 16 residues. V lost 2 bases and J lost 1; bases outside the gene matches: 7. Germline CDR1 reads MDHEN; CDR2 reads SYDVKM. The CDR3 loop is CASSLQGGPTNTEAFF. CDR3 in DNA: TGTGCCAGCAGTTTACAAGGGGGCCCGACGAACACTGAAGCTTTCTTT.

The V gene is TRBV15, the J gene TRBJ2-5, with 10 bases that match TRBD2. The J call may be faulty, since TRBJ2-7 better matches the DNA end. There are 16 residues in the CDR3. Germline CDR1 and CDR2: LNHNV and YYDKDF (reference sequence). The CDR3: CATSRGLAGDSYEQYF. CDR3 nucleotide sequence: TGTGCCACCAGCAGAGGGCTAGCGGGGGACTCCTACGAGCAGTACTTC.

V gene TRBV28 combines with J gene TRBJ2-7, with 10 bases aligning to TRBD2. V shed 2 bases, J shed 4 bases, and the junction held 2 bases outside the gene matches. CDR1 and CDR2 from the germline V gene are MDHEN and SYDVKM. The CDR3 runs 14 residues. The CDR3 sequence is CASSLIAGGYEQYF. The DNA for the CDR3 is TGTGCCAGCAGTTTAATAGCGGGGGGATACGAGCAGTACTTC.

The chain is built from TRBV30 and TRBJ2-5, with 11 bases matching TRBD1. TRBJ2-7 explains the end of the DNA better; the J call may be wrong. The germline V gene encodes CDR1 GTSNPN and CDR2 SVGIG (reference sequence). CDR3 length: 15 amino acids. The DNA for the CDR3 is TGTGCCTGGAGGGCCCCGGGGGGACAGGGGGGCGAGCAGTACTTC. Protein product: CAWRAPGGQGGEQYF.

The chain combines TRBV10-3 with TRBJ1-3; possibly TRBD1 for D (5 bases). The CDR3 length is 12 residues. Deletions cut 6 bases from V and 7 bases from J, with 10 bases between. Germline assignment: CDR1 ENHRY and CDR2 SYGVKD. The CDR3 sequence: CAISPSGNTIYF. The CDR3 DNA is TGTGCCATCAGCCCCTCAGGGAACACCATATATTTT.

CDR3 amino acids: CASSSTDRVNTEAFF. CDR3 DNA: TGTGCCAGCAGCTCCACGGACAGGGTGAACACTGAAGCTTTCTTT. V usage is TRBV21-1 and J usage is TRBJ1-1; the DNA was not compared with TRBD1, the D call given in the table. TRBV21-1 is listed as a pseudogene. The CDR3 length is 15 residues.

V and J are TRBV6-5 and TRBJ2-7, with TRBD2 matching 8 bases. The CDR3 consists of 14 residues. From germline, CDR1 is MNHEY and CDR2 SVGAGI. With V trimmed by 6 bases and J by 4 bases, 8 bases remained unmatched. The CDR3 DNA sequence: TGTGCCAGCAGCCCACGAAGCGGGGGTTACGAGCAGTACTTC. Its translation: CASSPRSGGYEQYF.

This clone was counted between two and nine times. The chain links TRBV18 to TRBJ1-2; D gene unclear. V lost 3 bases and J lost 0, with 14 bases in between. This CDR3 is 16 amino acids long. Germline loops: CDR1 KGHSH, CDR2 LQKENI. The CDR3 region is CASSPSSLVSNYGYTF. The CDR3 region has the DNA TGTGCCAGCTCACCGTCTAGTCTCGTTTCTAACTATGGCTACACCTTC.

About this clone itself: A junction end diverges from the germline sequence, so it may reflect a read error. The rearrangement uses TRBV2 and TRBJ1-2; D call uncertain. Germline CDR1 and CDR2: SNHLY and FYNNEI. The CDR3 extends over 13 amino acids. The CDR3: CAGSEAQNYGYTF. The CDR3, as DNA: TGTGCCGGCAGTGAAGCCCAGAACTATGGCTACACCTTC.

This sequence joins TRBV7-9 and TRBJ2-7, with a possible D match to TRBD2 (6 bases). Trimming shortened V by 5 bases and J by 0 bases, and 17 bases separated the two germline ends. CDR3 size: 16 residues. Germline V gene data show CDR1 as SEHNR and CDR2 as FQNEAQ (reference sequence). CDR3 DNA: TGTGCCAGCAGCCCAGGGAGCGGGCTAAGCTCCTACGAGCAGTACTTC. It specifies CASSPGSGLSSYEQYF.

This rearrangement joins TRBV4-2 to TRBJ2-1, with 7 positions matching TRBD2. This CDR3 has 15 residues. J lost 5 bases, V lost 0 bases, and 4 bases had no gene match. The germline CDR1 and CDR2 sequences are LGHNA and YNFKEQ. The DNA of the CDR3 is TGTGCCAGCAGCCAAGATTGGGGGAGGGACAATGAGCAGTTCTTC. Translation gives CASSQDWGRDNEQFF.

This rearrangement joins TRBV9 to TRBJ2-1; D possibly corresponds to TRBD1 (5 bases). Germline assignment: CDR1 SGDLS and CDR2 YYNGEE. V was trimmed by 4 bases and J by 6 bases, leaving 14 bases between them. The CDR3 is made up of 14 amino acids. CDR3 DNA sequence: TGTGCCAGCAGCCCCGCAGGGCAGATCAATGAGCAGTTCTTC. Its translation is CASSPAGQINEQFF.

V and J are TRBV27 and TRBJ1-2, with TRBD1 identical over 7 bases. Germline V gene lookup returns CDR1 MNHEY and CDR2 SMNVEV (reference sequence). This CDR3 contains 14 residues. V lost 5 bases, J lost 4 bases, and 7 bases stayed unmatched. The CDR3 is CASSSKDRSYGYTF. In nucleotides, the CDR3 is TGTGCCAGCAGTAGCAAGGACAGGTCCTATGGCTACACCTTC.

This sequence joins TRBV9 and TRBJ2-1, with D possibly matching TRBD2 (6 bases). Germline CDR1 is SGDLS and CDR2 is YYNGEE. The germline V and J ends were trimmed by 3 bases and 10 bases, with 14 bases remaining between them. This CDR3 is built from 13 residues. CDR3 sequence (DNA): TGTGCCAGCAGCGAGGGACTGCAAGAGGAGCAGTTCTTC. Its translation: CASSEGLQEEQFF.

The rearrangement joins TRBV19 to TRBJ2-5, with TRBD2 identical over 8 bases. The V gene end was trimmed by 1 base and the J gene end by 1 base; junction bases not matched to a gene: 8. The CDR3 has 17 amino acids. CDR1 and CDR2 (germline): LNHDA, SQIVND (reference sequence). The CDR3 nucleotides are TGTGCCAGTAGTATAGCTGGAGCGGGAGTGACCCAAGAGACCCAGTACTTC. Protein product: CASSIAGAGVTQETQYF.

The chain carries TRBV28 and TRBJ1-2; D may be TRBD1 (6 bases). CDR1 is MDHEN and CDR2 is SYDVKM in the germline V gene. V was cut by 10 bases and J by 3 bases, with 33 bases left in between. The CDR3 extends over 19 amino acids. The DNA for the CDR3 is TGTGCCACCCACTGGTTTTACCGGGACAACTCTCAGAAGGACTATGGCTACACCTTC. The encoded protein is CATHWFYRDNSQKDYGYTF.

The chain combines TRBV11-3 with TRBJ2-7; a possible D gene is TRBD2 (5 bases). Germline loops: CDR1 SGHNT, CDR2 YENEEA. Between the trimmed V and J ends, which lost 5 bases and 3 bases, there was a span of 17 bases. This CDR3 spans 15 amino acids. The CDR3 sequence: CASSPGAGEGYEQYF. The CDR3 DNA sequence: TGTGCCAGCAGCCCGGGCGCGGGTGAGGGCTACGAGCAGTACTTC. Full variable domain (rest looked up from reference TRBV11-3 and TRBJ2-7): EAGVVQSPRYKIIEKKQPVAFWCNPISGHNTLYWYLQNLGQGPELLIRYENEEAVDDSQLPKDRFSAERLKGVDSTLKIQPAELGDSAVYLCASSPGAGEGYEQYFGPGTRLTVT.

This rearrangement joins TRBV29-1 to TRBJ1-2; 10 bases map to TRBD1. The CDR3 length is 13 residues. V dropped 6 bases and J dropped 5; count of bases not matched to a gene: 6. Germline-derived CDR1 and CDR2 are SQVTM and ANQGSEA. The CDR3 sequence is CSVGTGVMYGYTF. The CDR3 nucleotides are TGCAGCGTCGGGACAGGGGTCATGTATGGCTACACCTTC.

This chain joins TRBV5-4 and TRBJ2-3; D possibly corresponds to TRBD2 (7 bases). This CDR3 region has 15 residues. Trimming left V 3 bases short and J 4 bases short, with 15 bases between. CDR1 and CDR2 (germline): SGHNT, YYREEE (reference sequence). This CDR3 is CASSSTRGGADTQYF. The CDR3 nucleotides are TGTGCCAGCAGCTCCACTAGGGGGGGGGCAGATACGCAGTATTTT.

The table lists this clone with a count of one. The chain links TRBV4-2 to TRBJ1-6, with a possible D match to TRBD1 (6 bases). This CDR3 spans 17 amino acids. The ends were cut back, 0 bases at V and 4 bases at J, with 13 bases in the middle. Germline V gives CDR1 LGHNA, CDR2 YNFKEQ. The CDR3 DNA reads TGTGCCAGCAGCCAAGATAATAGGGGGAAGTATAATTCACCCCTCCACTTT. It codes for CASSQDNRGKYNSPLHF.

The rearrangement joins TRBV6-5 to TRBJ2-7; TRBD2 matches at 14 bases. Germline lookup yields CDR1 MNHEY and CDR2 SVGAGI. The length of the CDR3 is 15 residues. V shed 5 bases and J 1 base; nucleotides not matched to a gene: 1. Here the CDR3 reads CASSGTSGGSYEQYF. DNA of the CDR3: TGTGCCAGCAGTGGGACTAGCGGGGGTTCCTACGAGCAGTACTTC.

This clone occurred a few times. V usage is TRBV13 and J usage is TRBJ1-1, with TRBD1 identical over 8 bases. With 6 bases clipped from V and 3 bases from J, the junction kept 9 bases outside the gene matches. CDR3 size: 15 residues. Germline V gives CDR1 PRHDT, CDR2 FYEKMQ (reference sequence). CDR3: CASSSRTGRYTEAFF. The CDR3 bases are TGTGCCAGCAGTTCTAGGACAGGGAGGTACACTGAAGCTTTCTTT.

The chain links TRBV6-1 to TRBJ2-7, with a tentative D call TRBD2 (5 bases). The CDR3 extends over 15 amino acids. Trimming removed 3 bases at V and 1 base at J, with 13 bases between. The V gene's germline CDR1 is MNHNS and CDR2 SASEGT. In nucleotides, the CDR3 is TGTGCCAGCAGTGAGAAGGGCGGGCCATCCTACGAGCAGTACTTC. It encodes CASSEKGGPSYEQYF.

V gene TRBV5-4 combines with J gene TRBJ2-1; tentative D call: TRBD2 (6 bases). CDR1 is SGHNT, CDR2 YYREEE, per germline (reference sequence). Between the trimmed V and J ends, which lost 0 bases and 0 bases, there was a span of 7 bases. The CDR3 has 15 amino acids. CDR3 sequence: CASSLVGSSYNEQFF. Written as DNA, the CDR3 is TGTGCCAGCAGCTTGGTCGGGAGCTCCTACAATGAGCAGTTCTTC.